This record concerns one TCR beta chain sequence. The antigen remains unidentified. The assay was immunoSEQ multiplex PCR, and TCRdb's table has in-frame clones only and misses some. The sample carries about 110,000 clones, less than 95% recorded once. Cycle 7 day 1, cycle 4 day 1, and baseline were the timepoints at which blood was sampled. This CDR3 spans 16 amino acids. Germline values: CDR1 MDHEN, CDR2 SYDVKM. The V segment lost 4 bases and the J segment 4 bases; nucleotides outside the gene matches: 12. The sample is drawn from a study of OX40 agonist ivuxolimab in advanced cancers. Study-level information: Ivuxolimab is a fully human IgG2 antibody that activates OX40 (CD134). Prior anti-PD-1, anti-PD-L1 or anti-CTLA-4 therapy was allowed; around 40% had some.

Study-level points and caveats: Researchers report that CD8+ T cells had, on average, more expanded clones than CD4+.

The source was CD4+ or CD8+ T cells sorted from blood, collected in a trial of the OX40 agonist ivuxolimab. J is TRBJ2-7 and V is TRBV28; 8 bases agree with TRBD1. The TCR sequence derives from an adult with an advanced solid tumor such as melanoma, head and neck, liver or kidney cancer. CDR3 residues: CASSSHRTGQDYEQYF. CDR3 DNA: TGTGCCAGCAGTTCCCACCGGACAGGGCAGGATTACGAGCAGTACTTC.